Presented here are 5 T cell receptor beta chains from one specimen sequenced in a study of blood T cell repertoires in COVID-19. Sequencing used immunoSEQ multiplex PCR; TCRdb keeps in-frame clones, though not all of them. Found here are fewer than 500,000 clones, 75% to 90% of them singletons; the top ten hold 4% to 5.5%. Sequencing was done on a sample of peripheral blood. Receptors originate from a woman younger than 45 with acute or convalescent COVID-19.

The CDR3 is CASSRPRLDTEAFF. CDR3 nucleotides: TGCGCCAGCAGCCGACCCCGACTGGACACTGAAGCTTTCTTT. The chain joins TRBV10-1 to TRBJ1-1; unclear D gene. CDR3 length: 14 amino acids. The ends were cut back, 6 bases at V and 3 bases at J, with 14 bases in the middle. The V gene's germline CDR1 is WNHNN and CDR2 SYGVQD (reference sequence).

The rearrangement links TRBV6-6 to TRBJ2-7, with 7 bases aligning to TRBD1. The CDR3 totals 14 residues. Germline V lookup: CDR1 MNHNY, CDR2 SVGAGI (reference sequence). Trimming at V came to 2 bases and at J to 5 bases, leaving 6 bases not matched to a gene. The CDR3 is CASSYEGARNEQYF. The CDR3 bases are TGTGCCAGCAGTTACGAGGGGGCAAGAAACGAGCAGTACTTC.

The genes are TRBV5-1 and TRBJ1-5; TRBD1 matches 7 bases. The germline V gene encodes CDR1 SGHRS and CDR2 YFSETQ. The CDR3 length is 14 residues. With 3 bases clipped from V and 6 bases from J, the junction kept 6 bases outside the gene matches. The chain's CDR3 is CASSWTGFGQPQHF. DNA for the CDR3: TGCGCCAGCAGCTGGACAGGATTCGGTCAGCCCCAGCATTTT.

The J gene is TRBJ2-2, the V gene TRBV30; the match to TRBD1 covers 7 bases. Trimming cost V 8 bases and J 1 base; bases outside gene matches: 7. In germline, CDR1 is GTSNPN, CDR2 SVGIG (reference sequence). The CDR3 is 14 residues long. CDR3 protein: CAQGVPWNTGELFF. The DNA for the CDR3 is TGTGCCCAGGGGGTACCCTGGAACACCGGGGAGCTGTTTTTT.

This clone was recorded once. The chain recombines TRBV7-4 with TRBJ2-7, with 7 bases identical to TRBD2. The CDR3 totals 12 residues. V shed 9 bases and J 7 bases; nucleotides not matched to a gene: 9. Germline assignment: CDR1 SGHVT and CDR2 SQSDAQ. The CDR3 DNA sequence: TGTGCCAGAGGACTAGGTGTAGGGGAGCAGTACTTC. Its translation: CARGLGVGEQYF.